These T cell receptor beta chains were read from a single sample in a study of cytomegalovirus exposure and HLA in healthy donors. Assay: immunoSEQ multiplex PCR; the TCRdb copy retains only in-frame clones and omits some. The sample has under 150,000 clones, 75% to 90% seen once. Sequencing was carried out using PBMCs. The origin of the receptors is a woman in her forties or fifties in good health and CMV-seropositive. The CDR3 runs from the conserved cysteine through the conserved F or W. A D gene is named only where the DNA matches it firmly. Size tells how often a clone was seen (once, few, many) or the class of an expanded clone, and some rows leave it out.

j_gene: TRBJ2-1; abundance: few; v_gene: TRBV7-2; d_gene: NA; CDR3aa: CASSLGGPSSYNEQFF; CDR3nt: TGTGCCAGCAGCTTAGGGGGCCCTAGCTCCTACAATGAGCAGTTCTTC
j_gene: TRBJ2-6; abundance: once; v_gene: TRBV9; d_gene: NA; CDR3aa: CASSVAGWGANVLTF; CDR3nt: TGTGCCAGCAGCGTAGCTGGCTGGGGGGCCAACGTCCTGACTTTC
j_gene: TRBJ2-3; abundance: NA; v_gene: TRBV7-8; d_gene: TRBD2; CDR3aa: CASSASLAGGEDTQYF; CDR3nt: TGTGCCAGCAGCGCGAGCCTAGCGGGGGGGGAAGATACGCAGTATTTT
j_gene: TRBJ1-1; abundance: NA; v_gene: TRBV5-4; d_gene: NA; CDR3aa: CASSPDRYTEAFF; CDR3nt: TGTGCCAGCAGCCCCGACAGGTACACTGAAGCTTTCTTT
j_gene: TRBJ2-1; abundance: NA; v_gene: TRBV30; d_gene: NA; CDR3aa: CAWTTRSNEQFF; CDR3nt: TGTGCCTGGACCACCCGGAGCAATGAGCAGTTCTTC
j_gene: TRBJ2-1; abundance: NA; v_gene: TRBV5-4; d_gene: NA; CDR3aa: CASSLASGSINEQFF; CDR3nt: TGTGCCAGCAGCTTGGCTTCAGGCAGCATAAATGAGCAGTTCTTC
j_gene: TRBJ1-4; abundance: few; v_gene: TRBV18; d_gene: TRBD1; CDR3aa: CASSQIQGTVNEKLFF; CDR3nt: TGTGCCAGCTCACAAATCCAAGGGACAGTAAATGAAAAACTGTTTTTT
j_gene: TRBJ2-7; abundance: NA; v_gene: TRBV7-2; d_gene: NA; CDR3aa: CASSSGTYSSYEQYF; CDR3nt: TGTGCCAGCAGCTCCGGGACTTATAGCTCCTACGAGCAGTACTTC
j_gene: TRBJ2-2; abundance: NA; v_gene: TRBV11-2; d_gene: TRBD2; CDR3aa: CASSPGTSVGELFF; CDR3nt: TGTGCCAGCAGCCCGGGGACTAGCGTCGGGGAGCTGTTTTTT
j_gene: TRBJ2-1; abundance: NA; v_gene: TRBV27; d_gene: NA; CDR3aa: CASSAVDSATNEQFF; CDR3nt: TGTGCCAGCAGCGCGGTCGACTCGGCCACCAATGAGCAGTTCTTC
j_gene: TRBJ2-3; abundance: NA; v_gene: TRBV7-9; d_gene: TRBD1; CDR3aa: CASSSWDRGTDTQYF; CDR3nt: TGTGCCAGCAGCAGTTGGGACAGGGGGACAGATACGCAGTATTTT
j_gene: TRBJ2-3; abundance: NA; v_gene: TRBV27; d_gene: TRBD2; CDR3aa: CASSLLFGGDTQYF; CDR3nt: TGTGCCAGCAGTTTACTATTCGGGGGGGATACGCAGTATTTT
j_gene: TRBJ1-2; abundance: once; v_gene: TRBV18; d_gene: TRBD1; CDR3aa: CASSTGTAKGVYTF; CDR3nt: TGTGCCAGCTCAACCGGGACAGCAAAAGGGGTCTACACCTTC
j_gene: TRBJ1-1; abundance: NA; v_gene: TRBV11-2; d_gene: NA; CDR3aa: CASGGLMNTEAFF; CDR3nt: TGTGCCTCGGGGGGACTGATGAACACTGAAGCTTTCTTT
j_gene: TRBJ2-7; abundance: few; v_gene: TRBV5-1; d_gene: TRBD1; CDR3aa: CASSLGQGYSSYEQYF; CDR3nt: TGCGCCAGCAGCTTGGGACAGGGTTATTCCTCCTACGAGCAGTACTTC
j_gene: TRBJ2-1; abundance: once; v_gene: TRBV5-1; d_gene: TRBD2; CDR3aa: CASSFIPGLAGNEQFF; CDR3nt: TGCGCCAGCAGCTTCATCCCGGGACTAGCGGGTAATGAGCAGTTCTTC
j_gene: TRBJ1-1; abundance: NA; v_gene: TRBV6-5; d_gene: TRBD1; CDR3aa: CASVWDRGAAFF; CDR3nt: TGTGCCAGCGTGTGGGACAGGGGCGCGGCTTTCTTT
j_gene: TRBJ2-1; abundance: NA; v_gene: TRBV30; d_gene: TRBD2; CDR3aa: CAWSPPSSGGEPYNEQFF; CDR3nt: TGTGCCTGGAGCCCCCCCTCTAGCGGGGGGGAACCCTACAATGAGCAGTTCTTC
j_gene: TRBJ2-3; abundance: NA; v_gene: TRBV9; d_gene: TRBD2; CDR3aa: CASSVGLAGTDTQYF; CDR3nt: TGTGCCAGCAGCGTAGGACTAGCGGGCACAGATACGCAGTATTTT
j_gene: TRBJ2-7; abundance: NA; v_gene: TRBV27; d_gene: TRBD2; CDR3aa: CASSPGLAGGPSRYEQYF; CDR3nt: TGTGCCAGCAGTCCGGGACTAGCGGGAGGGCCGAGTCGGTACGAGCAGTACTTC
j_gene: TRBJ1-2; abundance: NA; v_gene: TRBV7-9; d_gene: NA; CDR3aa: CASSLVWASYGYTF; CDR3nt: TGTGCCAGCAGCTTGGTCTGGGCCTCCTATGGCTACACCTTC
j_gene: TRBJ2-6; abundance: once; v_gene: TRBV28; d_gene: NA; CDR3aa: CASSTGSGANVLTF; CDR3nt: TGTGCCAGCTCAACGGGGTCCGGGGCCAACGTCCTGACTTTC